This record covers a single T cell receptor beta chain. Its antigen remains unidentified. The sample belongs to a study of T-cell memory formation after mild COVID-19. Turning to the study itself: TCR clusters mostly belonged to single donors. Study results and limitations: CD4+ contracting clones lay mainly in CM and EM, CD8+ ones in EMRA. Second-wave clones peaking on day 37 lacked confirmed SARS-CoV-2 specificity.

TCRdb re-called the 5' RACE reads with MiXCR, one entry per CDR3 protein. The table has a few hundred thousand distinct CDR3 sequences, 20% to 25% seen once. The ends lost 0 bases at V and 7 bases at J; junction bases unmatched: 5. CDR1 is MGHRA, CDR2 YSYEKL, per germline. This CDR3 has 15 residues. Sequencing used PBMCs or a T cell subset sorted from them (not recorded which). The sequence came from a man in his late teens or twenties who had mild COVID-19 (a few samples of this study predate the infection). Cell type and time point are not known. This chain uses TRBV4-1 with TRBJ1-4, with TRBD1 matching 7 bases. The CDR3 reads CASSQDGGGGEKLFF. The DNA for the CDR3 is TGCGCCAGCAGCCAAGACGGAGGGGGCGGTGAAAAACTGTTTTTT.